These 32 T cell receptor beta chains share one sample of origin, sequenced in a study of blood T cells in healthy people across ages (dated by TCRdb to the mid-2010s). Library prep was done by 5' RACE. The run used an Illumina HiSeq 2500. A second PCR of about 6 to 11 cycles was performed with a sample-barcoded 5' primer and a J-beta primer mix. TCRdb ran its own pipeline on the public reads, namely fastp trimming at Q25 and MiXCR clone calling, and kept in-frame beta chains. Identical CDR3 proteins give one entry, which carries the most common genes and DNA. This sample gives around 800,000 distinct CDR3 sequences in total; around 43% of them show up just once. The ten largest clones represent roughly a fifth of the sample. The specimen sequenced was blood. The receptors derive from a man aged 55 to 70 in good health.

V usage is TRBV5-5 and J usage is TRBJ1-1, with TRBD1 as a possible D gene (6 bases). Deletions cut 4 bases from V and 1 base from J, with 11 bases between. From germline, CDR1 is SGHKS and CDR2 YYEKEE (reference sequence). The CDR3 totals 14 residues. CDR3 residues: CASSGRTANTEAFF. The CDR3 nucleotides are TGTGCCAGCAGCGGTAGGACAGCGAACACTGAAGCTTTCTTT.

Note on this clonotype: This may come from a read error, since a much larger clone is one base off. The chain's CDR3 is CASSPHSRAYEQYF. DNA for the CDR3: TGTGCCAGCAGCCCTCACAGCCGAGCCTACGAGCAGTACTTC. The chain uses TRBV6-2 or TRBV6-3 and TRBJ2-7; no definite D call. With 6 bases removed from V and 2 bases from J, the gap between germline ends came to 14 bases. The germline V gene encodes CDR1 MNHEY and CDR2 SVGEGT. This CDR3 has 14 amino acids.

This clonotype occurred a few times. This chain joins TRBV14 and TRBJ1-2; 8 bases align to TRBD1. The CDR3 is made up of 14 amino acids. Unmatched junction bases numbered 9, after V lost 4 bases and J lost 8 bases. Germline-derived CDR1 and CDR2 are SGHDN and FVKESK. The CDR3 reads CASSPTGAFYGYTF. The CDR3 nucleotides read TGTGCCAGCAGCCCGACAGGGGCATTCTACGGCTACACCTTC.

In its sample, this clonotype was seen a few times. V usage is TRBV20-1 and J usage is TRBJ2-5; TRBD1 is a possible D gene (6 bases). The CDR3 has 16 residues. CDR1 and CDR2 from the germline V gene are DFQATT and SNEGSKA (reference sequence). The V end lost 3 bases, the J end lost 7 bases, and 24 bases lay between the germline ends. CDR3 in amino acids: CSASLPGPRGIGTQYF. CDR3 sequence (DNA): TGCAGTGCTAGCCTCCCGGGACCAAGGGGGATTGGGACCCAGTACTTC.

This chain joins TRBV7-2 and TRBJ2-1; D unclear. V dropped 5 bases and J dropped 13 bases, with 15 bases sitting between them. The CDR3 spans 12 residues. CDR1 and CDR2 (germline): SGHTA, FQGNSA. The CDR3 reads CASSQSSKTQFF. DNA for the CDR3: TGTGCCAGCAGCCAGTCCAGCAAGACCCAGTTCTTC.

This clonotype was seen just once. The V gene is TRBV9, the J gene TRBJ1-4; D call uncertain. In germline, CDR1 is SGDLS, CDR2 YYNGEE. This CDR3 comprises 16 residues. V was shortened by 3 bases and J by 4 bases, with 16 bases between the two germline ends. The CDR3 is CASSDGLGSLNEKLFF. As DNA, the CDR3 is TGTGCCAGCAGCGATGGACTTGGATCCCTTAATGAAAAACTGTTTTTT.

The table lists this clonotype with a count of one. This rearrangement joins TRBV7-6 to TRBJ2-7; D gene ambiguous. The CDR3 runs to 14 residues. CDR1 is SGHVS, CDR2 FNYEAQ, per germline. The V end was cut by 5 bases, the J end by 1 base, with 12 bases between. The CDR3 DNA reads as TGTGCCAGCAGCCTAAGACTGGGTTCCTACGAGCAGTACTTC. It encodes CASSLRLGSYEQYF.

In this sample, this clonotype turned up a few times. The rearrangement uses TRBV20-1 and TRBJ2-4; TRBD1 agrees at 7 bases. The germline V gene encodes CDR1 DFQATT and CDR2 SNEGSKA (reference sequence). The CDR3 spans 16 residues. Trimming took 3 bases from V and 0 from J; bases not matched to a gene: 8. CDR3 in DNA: TGCAGTGCTAGGGGGGCAGGGGGAGTAGCCAAAAACATTCAGTACTTC. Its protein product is CSARGAGGVAKNIQYF.

The CDR3, as DNA: TGTGCCACCGCGACAGTAACCTACGAGCAGTACTTC. Amino acid sequence: CATATVTYEQYF. The V call is TRBV6-6, the J call TRBJ2-7; TRBD1 is a possible D gene (5 bases). The V gene lost 10 bases and the J gene lost 2 bases, with 12 bases spanning the gap. CDR1 is MNHNY and CDR2 is SVGAGI in the germline V gene (reference sequence). The CDR3 is 12 amino acids.

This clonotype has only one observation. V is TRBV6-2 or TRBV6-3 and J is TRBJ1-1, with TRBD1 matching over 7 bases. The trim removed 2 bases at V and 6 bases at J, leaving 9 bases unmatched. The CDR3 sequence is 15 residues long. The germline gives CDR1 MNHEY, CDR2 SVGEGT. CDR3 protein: CASSYDLTGMAEAFF. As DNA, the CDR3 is TGTGCCAGCAGTTACGATCTGACAGGGATGGCTGAAGCTTTCTTT.

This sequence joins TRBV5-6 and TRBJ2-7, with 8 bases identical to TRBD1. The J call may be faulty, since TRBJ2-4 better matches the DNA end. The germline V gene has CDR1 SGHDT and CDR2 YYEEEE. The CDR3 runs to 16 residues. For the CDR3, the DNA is TGTGCCAGCAGACCCAGGGGGCAAAGCGCAAGAAACATTCAGTACTTC. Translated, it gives CASRPRGQSARNIQYF.

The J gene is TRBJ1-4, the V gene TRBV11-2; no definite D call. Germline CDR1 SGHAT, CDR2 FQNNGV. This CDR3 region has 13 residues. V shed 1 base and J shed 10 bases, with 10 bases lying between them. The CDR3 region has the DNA TGTGCCAGCAGCTTAGTCGGAGGTGGAAAACTGTTTTTT. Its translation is CASSLVGGGKLFF.

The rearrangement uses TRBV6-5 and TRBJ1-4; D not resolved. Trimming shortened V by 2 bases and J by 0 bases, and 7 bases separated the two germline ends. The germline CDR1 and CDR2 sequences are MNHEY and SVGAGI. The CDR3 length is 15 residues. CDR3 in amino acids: CASSYGSSTNEKLFF. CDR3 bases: TGTGCCAGCAGTTACGGATCTTCAACTAATGAAAAACTGTTTTTT.

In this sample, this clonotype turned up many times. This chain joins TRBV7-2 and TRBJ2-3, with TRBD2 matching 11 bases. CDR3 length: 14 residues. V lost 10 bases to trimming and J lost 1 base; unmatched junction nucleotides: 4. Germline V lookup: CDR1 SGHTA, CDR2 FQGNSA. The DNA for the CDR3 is TGTGCCACAAGACTAGCGGGGCGCACAGATACGCAGTATTTT. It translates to CATRLAGRTDTQYF.

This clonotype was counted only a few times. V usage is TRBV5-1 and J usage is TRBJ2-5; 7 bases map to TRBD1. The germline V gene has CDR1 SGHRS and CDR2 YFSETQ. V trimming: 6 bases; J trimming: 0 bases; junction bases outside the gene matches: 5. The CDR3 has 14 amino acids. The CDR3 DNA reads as TGCGCCAGCAAACGGGACAGAAACCAAGAGACCCAGTACTTC. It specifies CASKRDRNQETQYF.

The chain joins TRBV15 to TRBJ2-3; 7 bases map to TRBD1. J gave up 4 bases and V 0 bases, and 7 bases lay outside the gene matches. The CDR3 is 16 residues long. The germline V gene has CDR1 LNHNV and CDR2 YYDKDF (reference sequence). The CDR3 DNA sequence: TGTGCCACCAGCAGAGATAAGGACAGGACCTCAGATACGCAGTATTTT. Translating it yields CATSRDKDRTSDTQYF.

The CDR3 loop is CASRTYWDRSTDTQYF. The CDR3 DNA follows: TGTGCCAGCAGGACCTACTGGGATAGATCCACAGATACGCAGTATTTT. The chain couples TRBV28 to TRBJ2-3; D is uncertain. Germline loops: CDR1 MDHEN, CDR2 SYDVKM. V lost 6 bases to trimming and J lost 2 bases, with 18 bases between them. This CDR3 region has 16 residues.

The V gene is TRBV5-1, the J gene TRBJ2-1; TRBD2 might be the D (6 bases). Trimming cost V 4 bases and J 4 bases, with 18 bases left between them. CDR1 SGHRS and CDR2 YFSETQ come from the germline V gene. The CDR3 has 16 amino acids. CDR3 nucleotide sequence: TGCGCCAGCAGCACCGGGCGGAGGGTAATATACAATGAGCAGTTCTTC. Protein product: CASSTGRRVIYNEQFF.

The CDR3 region has the DNA TGTGCCAGCAGACCTAGCGGGGTGGCCAAAAACATTCAGTACTTC. Translating it yields CASRPSGVAKNIQYF. The chain couples TRBV6-2 or TRBV6-3 to TRBJ2-4; TRBD2 matches at 9 bases. The V gene end was trimmed by 6 bases and the J gene end by 1 base; junction bases not matched to a gene: 4. The CDR3 has 15 residues. The germline V gene encodes CDR1 MNHEY and CDR2 SVGEGT.

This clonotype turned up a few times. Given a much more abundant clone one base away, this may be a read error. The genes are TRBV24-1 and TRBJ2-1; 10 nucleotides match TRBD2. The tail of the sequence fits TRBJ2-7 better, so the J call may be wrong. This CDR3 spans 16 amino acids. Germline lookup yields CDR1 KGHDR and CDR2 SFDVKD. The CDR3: CATSDPSGGGGNEQYF. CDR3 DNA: TGTGCCACCAGTGACCCTAGCGGGGGAGGGGGCAATGAGCAGTACTTC.

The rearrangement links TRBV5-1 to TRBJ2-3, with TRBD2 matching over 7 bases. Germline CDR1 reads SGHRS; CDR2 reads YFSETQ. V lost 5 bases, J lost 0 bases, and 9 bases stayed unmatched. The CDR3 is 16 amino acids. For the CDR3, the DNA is TGCGCCAGCAGAAAGCTAGCGGTCACTAGCACAGATACGCAGTATTTT. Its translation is CASRKLAVTSTDTQYF.

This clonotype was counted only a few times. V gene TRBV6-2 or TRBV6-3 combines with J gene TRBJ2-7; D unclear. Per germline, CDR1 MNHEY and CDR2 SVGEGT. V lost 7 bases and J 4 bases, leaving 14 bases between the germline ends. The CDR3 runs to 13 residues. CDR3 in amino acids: CASTSRNLYEQYF. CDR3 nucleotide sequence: TGTGCCAGCACCTCCCGGAACTTATACGAGCAGTACTTC.

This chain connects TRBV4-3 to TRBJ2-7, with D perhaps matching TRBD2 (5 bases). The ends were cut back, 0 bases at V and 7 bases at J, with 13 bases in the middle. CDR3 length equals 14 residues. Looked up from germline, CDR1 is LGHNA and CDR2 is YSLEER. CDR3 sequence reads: CASSQETDWPEQYF. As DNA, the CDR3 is TGCGCCAGCAGCCAAGAAACGGACTGGCCGGAGCAGTACTTC.

The CDR3 DNA sequence: TGTGCCAGCAGTGAACGTTTAGCAACTAATGAAAAACTGTTTTTT. Translation gives CASSERLATNEKLFF. The chain has TRBV2 and TRBJ1-4; D is unclear. Per germline, CDR1 SNHLY and CDR2 FYNNEI. The CDR3 has 15 residues. Between the trimmed V and J ends, which lost 2 bases and 0 bases, there was a span of 7 bases.

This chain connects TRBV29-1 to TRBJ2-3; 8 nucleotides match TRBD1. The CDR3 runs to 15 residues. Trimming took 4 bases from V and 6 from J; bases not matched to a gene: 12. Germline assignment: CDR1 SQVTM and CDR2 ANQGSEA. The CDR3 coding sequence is TGCAGCGTTGCGAATTCGGGACAGGACACGGATACGCAGTATTTT. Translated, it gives CSVANSGQDTDTQYF.

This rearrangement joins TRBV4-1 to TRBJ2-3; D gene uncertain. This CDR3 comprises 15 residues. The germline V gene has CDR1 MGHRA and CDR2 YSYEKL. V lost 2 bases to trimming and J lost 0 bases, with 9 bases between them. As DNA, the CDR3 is TGCGCCAGCAGCCAATGGATAACTAGCACAGATACGCAGTATTTT. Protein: CASSQWITSTDTQYF.

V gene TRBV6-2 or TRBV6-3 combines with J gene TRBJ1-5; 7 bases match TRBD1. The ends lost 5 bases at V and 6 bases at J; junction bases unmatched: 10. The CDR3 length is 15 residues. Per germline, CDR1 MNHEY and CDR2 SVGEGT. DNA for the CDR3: TGTGCCAGCAGTCAAGGAGGACAGGTCGGTCAGCCCCAGCATTTT. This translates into CASSQGGQVGQPQHF.

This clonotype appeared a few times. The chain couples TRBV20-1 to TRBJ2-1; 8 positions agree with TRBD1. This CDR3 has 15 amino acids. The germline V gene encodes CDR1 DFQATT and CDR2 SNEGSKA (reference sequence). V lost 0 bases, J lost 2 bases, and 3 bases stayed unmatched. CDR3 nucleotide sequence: TGCAGTGCTAGAGATATGGGACAGGCCTACAATGAGCAGTTCTTC. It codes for CSARDMGQAYNEQFF.

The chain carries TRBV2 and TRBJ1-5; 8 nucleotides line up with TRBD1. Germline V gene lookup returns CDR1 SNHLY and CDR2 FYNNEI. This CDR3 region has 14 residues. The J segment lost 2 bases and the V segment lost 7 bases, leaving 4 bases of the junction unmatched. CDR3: CASMTGEGNQPQHF. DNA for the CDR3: TGTGCCAGCATGACAGGGGAAGGCAATCAGCCCCAGCATTTT.

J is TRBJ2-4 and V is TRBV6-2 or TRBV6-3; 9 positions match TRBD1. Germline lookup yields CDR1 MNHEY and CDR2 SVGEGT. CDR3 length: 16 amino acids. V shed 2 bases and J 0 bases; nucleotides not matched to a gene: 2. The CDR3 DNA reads TGTGCCAGCAGTTACGAGACAGGGGGAGCCAAAAACATTCAGTACTTC. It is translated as CASSYETGGAKNIQYF.

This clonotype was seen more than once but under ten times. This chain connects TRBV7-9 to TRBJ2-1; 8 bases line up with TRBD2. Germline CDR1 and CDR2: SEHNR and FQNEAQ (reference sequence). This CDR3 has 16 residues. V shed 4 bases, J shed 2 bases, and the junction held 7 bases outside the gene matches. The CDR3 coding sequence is TGTGCCAGCAGCTCACCAGCGGGGGCAGCCTACAATGAGCAGTTCTTC. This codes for CASSSPAGAAYNEQFF.

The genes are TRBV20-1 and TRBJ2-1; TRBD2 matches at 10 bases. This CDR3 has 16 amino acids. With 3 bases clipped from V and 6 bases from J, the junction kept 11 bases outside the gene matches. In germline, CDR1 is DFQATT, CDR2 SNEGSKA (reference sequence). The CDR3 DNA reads TGCAGTGCTAGGTCCCCCCTAAGCGGGGGGGCCAATGAGCAGTTCTTC. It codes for CSARSPLSGGANEQFF.